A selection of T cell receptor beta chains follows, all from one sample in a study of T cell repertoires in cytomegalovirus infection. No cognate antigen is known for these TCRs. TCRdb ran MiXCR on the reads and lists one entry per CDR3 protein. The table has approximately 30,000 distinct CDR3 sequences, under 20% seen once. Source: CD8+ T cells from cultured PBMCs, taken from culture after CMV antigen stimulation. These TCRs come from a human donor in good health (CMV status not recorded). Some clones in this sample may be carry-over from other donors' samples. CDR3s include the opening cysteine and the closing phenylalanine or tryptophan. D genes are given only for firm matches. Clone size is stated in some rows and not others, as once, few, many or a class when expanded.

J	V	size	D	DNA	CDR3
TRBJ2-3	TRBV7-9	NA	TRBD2	TGTGCCAGCAGCTTAGGTACTAGCGGGCTCATCGCAGATACGCAGTATTTT	CASSLGTSGLIADTQYF
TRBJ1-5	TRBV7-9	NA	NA	TGTGCCAGCAGCTTAGGATACGATCAGCCCCAGCATTTT	CASSLGYDQPQHF
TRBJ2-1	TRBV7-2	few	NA	TGTGCCAGCAGCCTCCGCGAGGGACCCTACAATGAGCAGTTCTTC	CASSLREGPYNEQFF
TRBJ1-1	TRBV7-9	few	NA	TGTGCCAGCAGCTTAGCGCTAAGTGAGGGTTTCGAAGCTTTCTTT	CASSLALSEGFEAFF
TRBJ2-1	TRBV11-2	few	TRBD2	TGTGCCAGCAGCTTAAACGCGGGAGAGCTTGAGCAGTTCTTC	CASSLNAGELEQFF
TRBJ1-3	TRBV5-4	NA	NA	TGTGCCAGCAGCCGGCCGGAATCTGGAAACACCATATATTTT	CASSRPESGNTIYF
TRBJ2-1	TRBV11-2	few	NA	TGTGCCAGCAGCTTAGAGGGCAGGGAGATCGATGAGCAGTTCTTC	CASSLEGREIDEQFF
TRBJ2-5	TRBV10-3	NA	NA	TGTGCCATCAGTGAGCCCTTGTCTAGGAACCAAGAGACCCAGTACTTC	CAISEPLSRNQETQYF
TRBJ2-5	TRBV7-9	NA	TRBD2	TGTGCCACCACGAAATTAGCGGGAGGGCCGAAAGAGACCCAGTACTTC	CATTKLAGGPKETQYF
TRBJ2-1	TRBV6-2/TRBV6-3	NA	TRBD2	TGTGCCAGCAGTCCCTTGGCGGGAGGAGGCAATGAGCAGTTCTTC	CASSPLAGGGNEQFF
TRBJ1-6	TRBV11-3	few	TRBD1	TGTGCCAGCAGCTCAAGTCGACAGGGGTGGAATTCACCCCTCCACTTT	CASSSSRQGWNSPLHF
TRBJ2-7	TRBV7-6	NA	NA	TGTGCCAGCAGTCCCCTCGTAGGCGACTACGAGCAGTACTTC	CASSPLVGDYEQYF
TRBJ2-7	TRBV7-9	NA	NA	TGTGCCAGCAGCGAACGCATCGGAGAACACGAGCAGTACTTC	CASSERIGEHEQYF
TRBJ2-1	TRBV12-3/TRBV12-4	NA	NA	TGTGCCAGGAGTCCGCGGAGGACCATTAACAATGAGCAGTTCTTC	CARSPRRTINNEQFF
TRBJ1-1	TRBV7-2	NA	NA	TGTGCCAGCAGCTCCCATCCGACTCAAGCTTTCTTT	CASSSHPTQAFF
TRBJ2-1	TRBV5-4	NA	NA	TGTGCCAGCAGCGCCCACTTGTACTCCTACAATGAGCAGTTCTTC	CASSAHLYSYNEQFF
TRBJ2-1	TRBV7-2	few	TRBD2	TGTGCCAGCAGCCTTAGCGGGAGTGGTGGGAATGAGCAGTTCTTC	CASSLSGSGGNEQFF
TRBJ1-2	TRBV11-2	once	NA	TGTGCCAGCAGCTTAGTTTCCGGGCGCGGCTACACCTTC	CASSLVSGRGYTF
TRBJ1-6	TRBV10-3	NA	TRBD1	TGTGCCATCAGTACCGGGACAGGGGTTTCACCCCTCCACTTT	CAISTGTGVSPLHF
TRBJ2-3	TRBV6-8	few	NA	TGTGCCAGCAGTGACGTGGGAGATACGCAGTATTTT	CASSDVGDTQYF
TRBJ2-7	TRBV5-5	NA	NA	TGTGCCAGCAGCTTACGGGACGACACCTACGAGCAGTACTTC	CASSLRDDTYEQYF
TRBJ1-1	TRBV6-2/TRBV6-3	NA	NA	TGTGCCAGCAGTCGGACTGATTTGAACACTGAAGCTTTCTTT	CASSRTDLNTEAFF
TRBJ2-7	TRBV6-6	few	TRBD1	TGTGCCACCTGGGACAGGGCCTACGAGCAGTACTTC	CATWDRAYEQYF
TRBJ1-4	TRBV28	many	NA	TGTGCCAGCAGTTTAGAGGACAGTGGGGTTATGGGGGAAAAACTGTTTTTT	CASSLEDSGVMGEKLFF
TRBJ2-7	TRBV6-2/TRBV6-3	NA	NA	TGTGCCAGCAGTTACTCGGGCCCCTACGAGCAGTACTTC	CASSYSGPYEQYF
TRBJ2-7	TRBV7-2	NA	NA	TGTGCCAGCAGCTTATGGTACGAGCAGTACTTC	CASSLWYEQYF
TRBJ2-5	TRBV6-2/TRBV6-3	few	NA	TGTGCCAGCAGTTACTCCATACTAGGACGGGAGACCCAGTACTTC	CASSYSILGRETQYF
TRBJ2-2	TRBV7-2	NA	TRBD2	TGTGCCAGCAGCCTGTCAGCGCGGGGGACTTCCCCCGGGGAGCTGTTTTTT	CASSLSARGTSPGELFF
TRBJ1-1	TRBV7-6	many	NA	TGTGCCAGCAGCCCCGCGGGGGGTTCTTTGACTGAAGCTTTCTTT	CASSPAGGSLTEAFF
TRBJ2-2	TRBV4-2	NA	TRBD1	TGTGCCAGCAGCCCGGACAGGGGGCCCGGGGAGCTGTTTTTT	CASSPDRGPGELFF
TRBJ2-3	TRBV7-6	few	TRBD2	TGTGCCAGCAGCTTAGCCCTCGGACTAGCGGGAGATACGCAGTATTTT	CASSLALGLAGDTQYF
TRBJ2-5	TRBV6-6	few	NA	TGTGCCAGCAGTCGAGACGAAAAGTTCCAAGAGACCCAGTACTTC	CASSRDEKFQETQYF
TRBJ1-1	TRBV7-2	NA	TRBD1	TGTGCCAGCAGCTTAAACAGGGGCAGGAGGAACACTGAAGCTTTCTTT	CASSLNRGRRNTEAFF
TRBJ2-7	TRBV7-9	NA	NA	TGTGCCAGCAGCTTAGGGCACAGGGAAACCTACGAGCAGTACTTC	CASSLGHRETYEQYF
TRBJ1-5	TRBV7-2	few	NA	TGTGCCAGCAGCTTGGGAGGGGGGAGCAATCAGCCCCAGCATTTT	CASSLGGGSNQPQHF